This entry lists 21 T cell receptor beta chains sequenced from one sample in a study of cytomegalovirus exposure and HLA in healthy donors. The primer mix had 60 Vbeta and 13 Jbeta primers. TCRdb keeps only in-frame clones here, not all; method: immunoSEQ multiplex PCR. In the table there are about 120,000 clones, approximately 81% of which are singletons. The sample consisted of PBMCs. The source is a man under 40 in good health and CMV-seropositive.

The chain links TRBV7-2 to TRBJ2-3, with unresolved D. The V and J ends lost 7 bases and 0 bases respectively, with 8 bases between them. The germline V gene encodes CDR1 SGHTA and CDR2 FQGNSA. The CDR3 has 13 amino acids. CDR3 sequence (DNA): TGTGCCAGCATCGCCCAGAGCACAGATACGCAGTATTTT. Its translation: CASIAQSTDTQYF.

The J gene is TRBJ2-5, the V gene TRBV12-5; unclear D gene. This CDR3 contains 14 residues. Trimming took off 2 bases at V and 2 bases at J, with 9 bases between the two ends. CDR1 LGHNT and CDR2 FRNRAP come from the germline V gene. The chain's CDR3 is CASGLYTVQETQYF. CDR3 in DNA: TGTGCTAGTGGTTTGTATACGGTGCAAGAGACCCAGTACTTC.

The V gene is TRBV19, the J gene TRBJ2-5; TRBD2 aligns across 12 bases. Germline CDR1 is LNHDA and CDR2 is SQIVND (reference sequence). The ends lost 3 bases at V and 7 bases at J; junction bases unmatched: 6. The CDR3 loop spans 15 amino acids. Written as DNA, the CDR3 is TGTGCCAGTAGTATGAGGCTAGCGGGAGGGGCGACCCAGTACTTC. Translation: CASSMRLAGGATQYF.

In this sample, this clone turned up a few times. V usage is TRBV28 and J usage is TRBJ2-5; TRBD1 matches at 7 bases. TRBJ2-7 explains the end of the DNA better; the J call may be wrong. Germline CDR1 and CDR2: MDHEN and SYDVKM. CDR3 length equals 17 residues. CDR3 in amino acids: CASSPIIGTDLSYEQYF. As DNA, the CDR3 is TGTGCCAGCAGTCCTATAATCGGGACAGATCTCTCCTACGAGCAGTACTTC.

This clone was observed a few times. The chain couples TRBV7-4 to TRBJ1-2; D is unclear. Germline V CDR1 and CDR2: SGHVT, SQSDAQ. Trimming left V 2 bases short and J 4 bases short, with 8 bases between. This CDR3 is built from 13 residues. Written as DNA, the CDR3 is TGTGCCAGCAGCTTATCCAGGTTCTATGGCTACACCTTC. It specifies CASSLSRFYGYTF.

The gene calls are TRBV6-5 and TRBJ1-5; D is unresolved. In germline, CDR1 is MNHEY, CDR2 SVGAGI. CDR3 length equals 12 residues. V lost 2 bases and J 7 bases, leaving 6 bases between the germline ends. Written as DNA, the CDR3 is TGTGCCAGCAGTTACATCGGGCAGCCCCAGCATTTT. Its protein is CASSYIGQPQHF.

The chain combines TRBV7-6 with TRBJ2-3; D gene uncertain. The CDR3 is 14 residues long. Trimming stripped 1 base from V and 2 bases from J, with 7 bases between. Germline V CDR1 and CDR2: SGHVS, FNYEAQ. CDR3 amino acids: CASSLGADTDTQYF. As DNA, the CDR3 is TGTGCCAGCAGCTTAGGGGCAGACACAGATACGCAGTATTTT.

This chain links TRBV18 with TRBJ1-2; 7 bases align to TRBD1. Germline V gives CDR1 KGHSH, CDR2 LQKENI. The CDR3 sequence is 17 residues long. Unmatched junction bases numbered 14, after V lost 6 bases and J lost 1 base. In DNA form, the CDR3 reads TGTGCCAGCTCCACAACCGCACCAGGGGGTTTTAACTATGGCTACACCTTC. Translated: CASSTTAPGGFNYGYTF.

Notes on this clone: The junction departs from the called germline gene at one end, perhaps through a read error. The rearrangement links TRBV7-2 to TRBJ2-4; tentative D call: TRBD1 (7 bases). There are 16 residues in the CDR3. The germline gives CDR1 SGHTA, CDR2 FQGNSA. CDR3 amino acids: CASSLAGGIAKNSQYF. CDR3 sequence (DNA): TGTGCCAGCAGCTTGGCAGGGGGGATAGCCAAAAACAGTCAGTACTTC.

The chain employs TRBV5-1 and TRBJ1-3; no clear D. The CDR3 contains 15 residues. Trimming took 0 bases from V and 0 from J, leaving 7 bases between them. Germline V gene data show CDR1 as SGHRS and CDR2 as YFSETQ. CDR3 sequence (DNA): TGCGCCAGCAGCTTGGCGACGGGCTCTGGAAACACCATATATTTT. This sequence encodes CASSLATGSGNTIYF. Using reference TRBV5-1 and TRBJ1-3 for the parts outside the CDR3, the full variable domain is KAGVTQTPRYLIKTRGQQVTLSCSPISGHRSVSWYQQTPGQGLQFLFEYFSETQRNKGNFPGRFSGRQFSNSRSEMNVSTLELGDSALYLCASSLATGSGNTIYFGEGSWLTVV.

This clone was counted a single time. CDR3 sequence reads: CASSQKPSDSYGYTF. CDR3 DNA: TGCGCCAGCAGCCAAAAACCTTCGGACAGCTATGGCTACACCTTC. This rearrangement joins TRBV4-1 to TRBJ1-2; D possibly corresponds to TRBD1 (6 bases). Trimming cost V 2 bases and J 4 bases, with 14 bases left between them. CDR1 and CDR2 from the germline V gene are MGHRA and YSYEKL. The CDR3 spans 15 residues.

The chain is built from TRBV5-1 and TRBJ2-7; 10 bases are a match to TRBD2. This CDR3 has 16 residues. Trimming at V came to 1 base and at J to 7 bases, leaving 11 bases not matched to a gene. Germline V CDR1 and CDR2: SGHRS, YFSETQ. The CDR3 spells CASSLHVAGGFREQYF. In DNA form, the CDR3 reads TGCGCCAGCAGCTTGCATGTAGCGGGGGGTTTCAGGGAGCAGTACTTC.

The chain uses TRBV11-2 and TRBJ2-5; D is unclear. V was pared by 0 bases and J by 2 bases, with 7 bases between. Germline-derived CDR1 and CDR2 are SGHAT and FQNNGV. CDR3 length: 14 amino acids. The CDR3 here is CASSLDPEQETQYF. CDR3 sequence (DNA): TGTGCCAGCAGCTTAGATCCGGAGCAAGAGACCCAGTACTTC.

The rearrangement uses TRBV7-3 and TRBJ2-3; TRBD2 matches at 15 bases. This CDR3 is built from 16 residues. Germline V gives CDR1 SGHTA, CDR2 FQGTGA. Trimming took 5 bases from V and 6 from J; bases not matched to a gene: 6. CDR3 in amino acids: CASSIGLAGGGDTQYF. The CDR3 nucleotides are TGTGCCAGCAGCATAGGACTAGCGGGAGGGGGCGATACGCAGTATTTT.

The chain combines TRBV30 with TRBJ2-2, with 8 bases that match TRBD1. J lost 4 bases, V lost 3 bases, and 7 bases had no gene match. The germline V gene encodes CDR1 GTSNPN and CDR2 SVGIG (reference sequence). This CDR3 is 15 amino acids long. The DNA for the CDR3 is TGTGCCTGGAGCTTCAGGGGGCGCAGCACCGGGGAGCTGTTTTTT. This codes for CAWSFRGRSTGELFF.

The chain joins TRBV2 to TRBJ1-1, with D hard to call. CDR3 length: 12 residues. Germline CDR1 and CDR2: SNHLY and FYNNEI. V gave up 7 bases and J gave up 4 bases, with 10 bases separating them. DNA for the CDR3: TGTGCCAGCACCCTCAGGCCCACTGAAGCTTTCTTT. Protein: CASTLRPTEAFF.

The V gene is TRBV9, the J gene TRBJ2-3, with 11 bases identical to TRBD2. Germline values: CDR1 SGDLS, CDR2 YYNGEE. V lost 3 bases to trimming and J lost 4 bases; unmatched junction nucleotides: 4. The CDR3 spans 15 residues. The DNA for the CDR3 is TGTGCCAGCAGCGCGACTAGCGGGAAGGCAGATACGCAGTATTTT. It is translated as CASSATSGKADTQYF.

V and J are TRBV7-6 and TRBJ2-7; TRBD1 matches 7 bases. Trimming removed 1 base from V and 2 bases from J; junction bases left unmatched: 5. This CDR3 region has 15 residues. From germline, CDR1 is SGHVS and CDR2 FNYEAQ. CDR3 amino acids: CASSLGGDRAYEQYF. The CDR3 DNA sequence: TGTGCCAGCAGCTTAGGCGGAGACAGGGCCTACGAGCAGTACTTC.

Worth noting for this clone: An end of the junction differs from the germline gene, which may be a read error. The rearrangement uses TRBV7-9 and TRBJ1-2; D gene ambiguous. This CDR3 comprises 13 residues. Germline CDR1 is SEHNR and CDR2 is FQNEAQ (reference sequence). The DNA of the CDR3 is TGTTCCAGCAGCTTAGAGGCAGGCTATGGCTACACCTTC. Its translation is CSSSLEAGYGYTF.

This sequence joins TRBV6-6 and TRBJ2-1; 12 bases agree with TRBD2. With V trimmed by 6 bases and J by 8 bases, 5 bases remained unmatched. The CDR3 runs 14 residues. Germline V CDR1 and CDR2: MNHNY, SVGAGI (reference sequence). CDR3 sequence reads: CASSELAGGYEQFF. The CDR3 DNA is TGTGCCAGCAGCGAACTAGCGGGAGGATATGAGCAGTTCTTC.

This rearrangement joins TRBV7-8 to TRBJ1-2; tentatively, D is TRBD1 (5 bases). The germline V and J ends were trimmed by 7 bases and 7 bases, with 25 bases remaining between them. Germline V lookup: CDR1 SGHVS, CDR2 FQNEAQ. This CDR3 has 16 residues. In DNA, the CDR3 is TGTGCCAGCATCCCCCGGGGGGGAGGATTTGAGAGTGGCTACACCTTC. This encodes CASIPRGGGFESGYTF.